The 12 T cell receptor beta chains given below trace back to one sample, sequenced in a study of shared clonotypes between healthy human individuals. Generated by immunoSEQ multiplex PCR, the TCRdb table keeps only in-frame clones and is missing some. The table records 2 million to 2.5 million clones, about 90% of them present only once. Sequencing was performed on naive CD4+ T cells from PBMCs. Subset specified: CD45RA+ positively selected. The receptors derive from a young man in good health. Some clones in this sample may be carry-over from other donors' samples.

The genes are TRBV7-2 and TRBJ2-7; D might be TRBD2 (5 bases). This CDR3 is built from 15 residues. CDR1 SGHTA and CDR2 FQGNSA come from the germline V gene. With 5 bases removed from V and 0 bases from J, the gap between germline ends came to 14 bases. The CDR3 nucleotides read TGTGCCAGCAGCCCTTCGAGGGCCACCTCCTACGAGCAGTACTTC. It translates to CASSPSRATSYEQYF.

This clone was counted once. V is TRBV7-2 and J is TRBJ2-5; TRBD2 is a possible D gene (5 bases). Trimming pared 3 bases from V and 5 bases from J, leaving 10 bases between. The CDR3 spans 13 residues. Germline V gene sequence: CDR1 SGHTA, CDR2 FQGNSA. The CDR3 DNA sequence: TGTGCCAGCAGCTTGGGAGAAAAGGAGACCCAGTACTTC. Translation: CASSLGEKETQYF.

The chain recombines TRBV11-3 with TRBJ1-5, with a tentative D call TRBD1 (5 bases). V gave up 1 base and J gave up 2 bases, with 6 bases separating them. Per the germline V gene, CDR1 is SGHNT and CDR2 is YENEEA. The CDR3 extends over 14 amino acids. As DNA, the CDR3 is TGTGCCAGCAGCTTAGGCAGGGGCAATCAGCCCCAGCATTTT. Translating it yields CASSLGRGNQPQHF.

The chain couples TRBV29-1 to TRBJ1-2; D gene uncertain. Trimming removed 2 bases at V and 7 bases at J, with 8 bases between. The length of the CDR3 is 11 residues. Germline V gene sequence: CDR1 SQVTM, CDR2 ANQGSEA. The CDR3 DNA is TGCAGCGTTGAAACCGTTCCTGGCTACACCTTC. As protein: CSVETVPGYTF.

The chain carries TRBV5-1 and TRBJ1-3; tentatively, D is TRBD1 (5 bases). Germline V gene data show CDR1 as SGHRS and CDR2 as YFSETQ. V lost 2 bases, J lost 2 bases, and 11 bases lay in between. This CDR3 contains 15 residues. CDR3 amino acids: CASSFSGVAGNTIYF. As DNA, the CDR3 is TGCGCCAGCAGCTTCTCGGGGGTCGCTGGAAACACCATATATTTT.

The chain employs TRBV29-1 and TRBJ2-7; maybe TRBD2 (7 bases). CDR3 size: 17 residues. Germline V gene data show CDR1 as SQVTM and CDR2 as ANQGSEA. The V gene lost 4 bases and the J gene lost 0 bases, with 22 bases spanning the gap. The CDR3, as DNA: TGCAGCGTTGGTCCCGGACGCGGGGAGGGGGTCTCCTACGAGCAGTACTTC. The encoded protein is CSVGPGRGEGVSYEQYF.

The chain uses TRBV6-1 and TRBJ1-1, with no clear D. Trimming pared 5 bases from V and 9 bases from J, leaving 10 bases between. Germline V gene lookup returns CDR1 MNHNS and CDR2 SASEGT. CDR3 length: 11 amino acids. This CDR3 reads CASSSYGQAFF. The CDR3 bases are TGTGCCAGCAGTTCCTATGGCCAAGCTTTCTTT.

This chain joins TRBV5-1 and TRBJ2-5; 7 bases are shared with TRBD1. CDR1 and CDR2 from the germline V gene are SGHRS and YFSETQ. The V segment lost 5 bases and the J segment 5 bases; nucleotides outside the gene matches: 12. This CDR3 has 15 residues. The CDR3 DNA reads as TGCGCCAGCAGAAGGGACAGCCTCTCGTCGGAGACCCAGTACTTC. Translation: CASRRDSLSSETQYF.

The CDR3 here is CASSLDHNEQFF. The CDR3 nucleotides read TGTGCCAGCAGCCTCGACCACAATGAGCAGTTCTTC. This rearrangement joins TRBV11-3 to TRBJ2-1, with D hard to call. CDR3 size: 12 residues. V was pared by 5 bases and J by 5 bases, with 7 bases between. CDR1 is SGHNT and CDR2 is YENEEA in the germline V gene.

The chain has TRBV28 and TRBJ2-1; 8 bases line up with TRBD1. CDR1 and CDR2 (germline): MDHEN, SYDVKM. This CDR3 contains 15 residues. V shed 4 bases, J shed 10 bases, and the junction held 12 bases outside the gene matches. The CDR3 sequence: CASSSVDREIREQFF. The CDR3 DNA follows: TGTGCCAGCAGTTCAGTGGACAGGGAAATTAGGGAGCAGTTCTTC.

The rearrangement links TRBV29-1 to TRBJ2-1, with D perhaps matching TRBD1 (6 bases). Germline-derived CDR1 and CDR2 are SQVTM and ANQGSEA. Trimming stripped 7 bases from V and 3 bases from J, with 10 bases between. The CDR3 consists of 12 residues. The CDR3 region has the DNA TGCAGCGGACAGGACCTCTACAATGAGCAGTTCTTC. As protein: CSGQDLYNEQFF.

Details on this clone: Other DNA sequences of this sample code for an identical CDR3. V gene TRBV7-9 combines with J gene TRBJ1-1; 9 nucleotides agree with TRBD1. The germline gives CDR1 SEHNR, CDR2 FQNEAQ (reference sequence). This CDR3 comprises 16 residues. Germline trimming cut 5 bases from V and 1 base from J; bases unmatched to any gene: 8. CDR3 nucleotides: TGTGCCAGCAGCCTTCTTCCGGGACAGGGGAACACTGAAGCTTTCTTT. This sequence encodes CASSLLPGQGNTEAFF.